The clone carrying this T cell receptor (beta chain) was found once. This record belongs to a study of blood T cell repertoires in COVID-19. Across the study: COVID-19 samples collected from the United States, Italy and Spain covered acute and convalescent phases.

The table came from immunoSEQ multiplex PCR; TCRdb's copy has only in-frame clones and leaves some out. The sample gives more than 85,000 clones, around 82% of which show up once; roughly an eighth is in the top ten. V was cut by 1 base and J by 10 bases, with 9 bases left in between. The CDR3 runs to 12 residues. Germline V gene lookup returns CDR1 MGHRA and CDR2 YSYEKL. Material for sequencing was peripheral blood. This TCR derives from a human donor in a cohort sampled during active COVID-19. The chain links TRBV4-1 to TRBJ2-3; D possibly corresponds to TRBD2 (5 bases). The CDR3 protein is CASSQAGSAQYF. The DNA for the CDR3 is TGCGCCAGCAGCCAAGCTGGGAGCGCGCAGTATTTT.